A selection of T cell receptor beta chains follows, all from one sample in a study of shared T cell receptors in the human thymus. The data were produced by immunoSEQ multiplex PCR, yet TCRdb's version contains in-frame clones alone and is incomplete. In the table there are some 700,000 clones, around 85% of which are singletons. This same sample was also taken into another study, of human thymus T cells.

Sequencing input: thymocytes. These receptors came from a girl under three years old with a congenital heart defect. The CDR3 runs from the conserved cysteine through the conserved F or W. The D gene is left open where the match is weak. Clone sizes are given selectively: once, few, many, or a class where the clone is expanded.

j_gene: TRBJ1-3
d_gene: .
v_gene: TRBV5-1
abundance: .
CDR3aa: CASSQGQGLGNTIYF
CDR3nt: TGCGCCAGCAGCCAGGGACAAGGGCTGGGAAACACCATATATTTT

j_gene: TRBJ2-3
d_gene: .
v_gene: TRBV5-6
abundance: .
CDR3aa: CASRLDRDYTDTQYF
CDR3nt: TGTGCCAGCAGGTTGGACAGGGACTACACAGATACGCAGTATTTT

j_gene: TRBJ1-1
d_gene: .
v_gene: TRBV9
abundance: .
CDR3aa: CASSFARGGDEDNTEAFF
CDR3nt: TGTGCCAGCAGCTTCGCGCGTGGAGGAGACGAGGATAACACTGAAGCTTTCTTT

j_gene: TRBJ1-5
d_gene: .
v_gene: TRBV19
abundance: .
CDR3aa: CASSIDGWKQGNSNQPQHF
CDR3nt: TGTGCCAGTAGTATCGATGGTTGGAAACAGGGAAATAGCAATCAGCCCCAGCATTTT

j_gene: TRBJ1-2
d_gene: .
v_gene: TRBV5-1
abundance: .
CDR3aa: CASSLEVAGLYGYTF
CDR3nt: TGCGCCAGCAGCTTGGAAGTGGCAGGGCTCTATGGCTACACCTTC

j_gene: TRBJ1-3
d_gene: .
v_gene: TRBV5-4
abundance: .
CDR3aa: CASSSRGSRPLSGNTIYF
CDR3nt: TGTGCCAGCAGCTCCCGCGGGTCTCGCCCCCTCTCTGGAAACACCATATATTTT

j_gene: TRBJ2-7
d_gene: .
v_gene: TRBV5-5
abundance: few
CDR3aa: CASRLRGYEQYF
CDR3nt: TGTGCCAGCAGATTGAGGGGGTACGAGCAGTACTTC

j_gene: TRBJ1-2
d_gene: TRBD1
v_gene: TRBV5-1
abundance: .
CDR3aa: CASSLTSVDRGQPYGYTF
CDR3nt: TGCGCCAGCAGCTTAACCTCGGTCGACAGGGGCCAACCCTATGGCTACACCTTC

j_gene: TRBJ2-1
d_gene: TRBD1
v_gene: TRBV5-1
abundance: .
CDR3aa: CASSATGGNEQFF
CDR3nt: TGCGCCAGCAGCGCGACAGGGGGCAATGAGCAGTTCTTC

j_gene: TRBJ2-7
d_gene: TRBD1
v_gene: TRBV6-5
abundance: few
CDR3aa: CASSYRGLPYEQYF
CDR3nt: TGTGCCAGCAGTTACAGGGGGCTCCCCTACGAGCAGTACTTC

j_gene: TRBJ1-5
d_gene: .
v_gene: TRBV28
abundance: .
CDR3aa: CASSFPGWPQHF
CDR3nt: TGTGCCAGCAGTTTTCCCGGGTGGCCCCAGCATTTT

j_gene: TRBJ2-1
d_gene: TRBD2
v_gene: TRBV5-5
abundance: .
CDR3aa: CASSFGTSGGVNEQFF
CDR3nt: TGTGCCAGCAGCTTCGGGACTAGCGGGGGGGTAAATGAGCAGTTCTTC

j_gene: TRBJ1-1
d_gene: TRBD1
v_gene: TRBV7-6
abundance: .
CDR3aa: CASSFFSGQVGAFF
CDR3nt: TGTGCCAGCAGCTTTTTCTCTGGACAGGTGGGAGCTTTCTTT

j_gene: TRBJ1-2
d_gene: .
v_gene: TRBV18
abundance: .
CDR3aa: CASSPLKAGPYGYTF
CDR3nt: TGTGCCAGCTCACCGTTGAAGGCAGGGCCCTATGGCTACACCTTC

j_gene: TRBJ1-1
d_gene: .
v_gene: TRBV28
abundance: .
CDR3aa: CASSFGGSMNTEAFF
CDR3nt: TGTGCCAGCAGTTTCGGGGGGTCTATGAACACTGAAGCTTTCTTT

j_gene: TRBJ1-1
d_gene: .
v_gene: TRBV4-2
abundance: .
CDR3aa: CASSQDGRRVNTEAFF
CDR3nt: TGTGCCAGCAGCCAAGACGGAAGGAGAGTGAACACTGAAGCTTTCTTT

j_gene: TRBJ1-1
d_gene: TRBD1
v_gene: TRBV7-7
abundance: .
CDR3aa: CASSRLDRGWVGTEAFF
CDR3nt: TGTGCTAGCAGCCGTCTAGACAGGGGCTGGGTGGGCACTGAAGCTTTCTTT

j_gene: TRBJ2-7
d_gene: TRBD2
v_gene: TRBV5-1
abundance: once
CDR3aa: CASSPGREPSYEQYF
CDR3nt: TGCGCCAGCAGCCCGGGGAGGGAACCCTCCTACGAGCAGTACTTC

j_gene: TRBJ1-5
d_gene: TRBD1
v_gene: TRBV27
abundance: .
CDR3aa: CASMGQHSNQPQHF
CDR3nt: TGTGCCAGCATGGGACAGCATAGCAATCAGCCCCAGCATTTT

j_gene: TRBJ2-7
d_gene: TRBD1
v_gene: TRBV13
abundance: .
CDR3aa: CASSTVNGRGCEQYF
CDR3nt: TGTGCCAGCAGCACAGTGAACGGCAGGGGGTGCGAGCAGTACTTC

j_gene: TRBJ1-5
d_gene: .
v_gene: TRBV20-1
abundance: .
CDR3aa: CSAPLGPQHF
CDR3nt: TGCAGTGCCCCCCTCGGGCCCCAGCATTTT

j_gene: TRBJ1-1
d_gene: .
v_gene: TRBV5-4
abundance: .
CDR3aa: CASRSKGSLTLKTEAFF
CDR3nt: TGTGCCAGCAGAAGTAAGGGGTCATTAACCCTGAAGACTGAAGCTTTCTTT

j_gene: TRBJ2-2
d_gene: .
v_gene: TRBV7-9
abundance: .
CDR3aa: CASSFGQSNTGELFF
CDR3nt: TGTGCCAGCAGCTTCGGACAGTCTAACACCGGGGAGCTGTTTTTT

j_gene: TRBJ2-3
d_gene: .
v_gene: TRBV5-4
abundance: .
CDR3aa: CASSLVSGGFLTGTDTQYF
CDR3nt: TGTGCCAGCAGCTTGGTGTCAGGAGGATTTCTCACGGGCACAGATACGCAGTATTTT

j_gene: TRBJ2-5
d_gene: .
v_gene: TRBV27
abundance: .
CDR3aa: CASSLWSGETQYF
CDR3nt: TGTGCCAGCAGTTTATGGAGCGGGGAGACCCAGTACTTC

j_gene: TRBJ1-2
d_gene: .
v_gene: TRBV14
abundance: once
CDR3aa: CASAKEQANDGYTF
CDR3nt: TGTGCCAGCGCTAAAGAACAGGCCAACGATGGCTACACCTTC

j_gene: TRBJ2-3
d_gene: .
v_gene: TRBV4-3
abundance: .
CDR3aa: CASSRRQGALFLDTQYF
CDR3nt: TGCGCCAGCAGCCGCCGCCAAGGGGCTCTCTTCCTAGATACGCAGTATTTT

j_gene: TRBJ2-4
d_gene: TRBD1
v_gene: TRBV4-2
abundance: few
CDR3aa: CASSQGGTGEAKNIQYF
CDR3nt: TGTGCCAGCAGCCAAGGCGGGACAGGGGAAGCCAAAAACATTCAGTACTTC

j_gene: TRBJ1-5
d_gene: .
v_gene: TRBV7-9
abundance: .
CDR3aa: CASSLNPGSTPQPQHF
CDR3nt: TGTGCCAGCAGCTTAAATCCAGGGTCTACCCCACAGCCCCAGCATTTT

j_gene: TRBJ2-5
d_gene: TRBD1
v_gene: TRBV5-1
abundance: few
CDR3aa: CASSSVTGSKGETQYF
CDR3nt: TGCGCCAGCAGCTCCGTGACAGGGTCCAAGGGGGAGACCCAGTACTTC

j_gene: TRBJ2-7
d_gene: .
v_gene: TRBV9
abundance: .
CDR3aa: CASSPQGLAAYEQYF
CDR3nt: TGTGCCAGCAGCCCGCAGGGGCTAGCGGCCTACGAGCAGTACTTC

j_gene: TRBJ2-3
d_gene: TRBD1
v_gene: TRBV11-3
abundance: .
CDR3aa: CASSLVQTGGAADTQYF
CDR3nt: TGTGCCAGCAGCTTAGTCCAGACAGGGGGCGCAGCAGATACGCAGTATTTT

j_gene: TRBJ2-3
d_gene: .
v_gene: TRBV9
abundance: .
CDR3aa: CASSEGVSRADTQYF
CDR3nt: TGTGCCAGCAGCGAGGGGGTTTCAAGAGCAGATACGCAGTATTTT

j_gene: TRBJ2-1
d_gene: .
v_gene: TRBV5-1
abundance: .
CDR3aa: CASSLRGADEQFF
CDR3nt: TGCGCCAGCAGCTTGCGGGGGGCCGATGAGCAGTTCTTC

j_gene: TRBJ1-6
d_gene: .
v_gene: TRBV18
abundance: .
CDR3aa: CASSPDRGRDNSPLHF
CDR3nt: TGTGCCAGCTCACCGGACCGGGGGAGGGATAATTCACCCCTCCACTTT

j_gene: TRBJ1-2
d_gene: .
v_gene: TRBV9
abundance: .
CDR3aa: CASSPPPTVSTNYGYTF
CDR3nt: TGTGCCAGCAGCCCCCCCCCGACAGTGTCAACAAACTATGGCTACACCTTC

j_gene: TRBJ1-2
d_gene: .
v_gene: TRBV7-9
abundance: .
CDR3aa: CASSFLSGLPTF
CDR3nt: TGTGCCAGCAGCTTTCTATCTGGTTTACCCACCTTC

j_gene: TRBJ2-7
d_gene: TRBD1
v_gene: TRBV5-1
abundance: .
CDR3aa: CASSPDRSSYEQYF
CDR3nt: TGCGCCAGCAGTCCGGACAGGAGCTCCTACGAGCAGTACTTC

j_gene: TRBJ2-3
d_gene: TRBD1
v_gene: TRBV28
abundance: .
CDR3aa: CASSVGQGASDTQYF
CDR3nt: TGTGCCAGCAGTGTGGGACAGGGGGCCTCAGATACGCAGTATTTT

j_gene: TRBJ1-5
d_gene: TRBD1
v_gene: TRBV10-2
abundance: .
CDR3aa: CASSAQGASNQPQHF
CDR3nt: TGCGCCAGCAGCGCCCAGGGGGCCAGCAATCAGCCCCAGCATTTT

j_gene: TRBJ1-5
d_gene: .
v_gene: TRBV4-1
abundance: few
CDR3aa: CASSQDKPDSRNQPQHF
CDR3nt: TGCGCCAGCAGCCAAGATAAGCCCGACAGCCGCAATCAGCCCCAGCATTTT

j_gene: TRBJ2-1
d_gene: TRBD2
v_gene: TRBV4-2
abundance: few
CDR3aa: CASSQDGTSGGVHEQFF
CDR3nt: TGTGCCAGCAGCCAAGACGGGACTAGCGGGGGGGTCCATGAGCAGTTCTTC